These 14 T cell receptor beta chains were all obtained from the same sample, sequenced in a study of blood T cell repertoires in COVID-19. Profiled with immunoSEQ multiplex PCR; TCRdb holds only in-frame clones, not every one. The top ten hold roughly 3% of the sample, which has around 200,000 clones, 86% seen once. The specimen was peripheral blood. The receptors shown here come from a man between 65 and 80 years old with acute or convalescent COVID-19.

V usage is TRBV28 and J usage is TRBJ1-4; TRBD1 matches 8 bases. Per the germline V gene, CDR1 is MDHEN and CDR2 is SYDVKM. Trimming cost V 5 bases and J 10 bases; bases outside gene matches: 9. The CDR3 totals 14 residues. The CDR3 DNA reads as TGTGCCAGCAGTAAAAGGACAGGGTCGGCAAAACTGTTTTTT. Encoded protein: CASSKRTGSAKLFF.

The CDR3 sequence is CASSLRASGGASPGTDTQYF. CDR3 DNA sequence: TGTGCCAGCAGCTTAAGGGCTAGCGGGGGGGCCAGTCCTGGCACAGATACGCAGTATTTT. This sequence joins TRBV7-3 and TRBJ2-3, with 12 bases identical to TRBD2. Trimming took 1 base from V and 1 from J; bases not matched to a gene: 12. Germline CDR1 reads SGHTA; CDR2 reads FQGTGA. The CDR3 is 20 residues long. The full variable domain, completed using reference TRBV7-3 and TRBJ2-3, is GAGVSQTPSNKVTEKGKYVELRCDPISGHTALYWYRQSLGQGPEFLIYFQGTGAADDSGLPNDRFFAVRPEGSVSTLKIQRTERGDSAVYLCASSLRASGGASPGTDTQYFGPGTRLTVL.

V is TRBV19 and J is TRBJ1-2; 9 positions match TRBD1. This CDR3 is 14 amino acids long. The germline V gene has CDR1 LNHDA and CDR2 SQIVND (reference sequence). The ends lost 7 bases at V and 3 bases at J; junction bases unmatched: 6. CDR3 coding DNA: TGTGCCAGTACCCGGACAGGGGAGGACTATGGCTACACCTTC. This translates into CASTRTGEDYGYTF.

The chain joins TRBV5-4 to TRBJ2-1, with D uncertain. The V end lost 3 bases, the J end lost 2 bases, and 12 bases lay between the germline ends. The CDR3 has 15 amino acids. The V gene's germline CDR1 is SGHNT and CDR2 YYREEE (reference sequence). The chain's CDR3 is CASSSRRGPYNEQFF. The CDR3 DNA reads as TGTGCCAGCAGCTCCCGCCGCGGCCCCTACAATGAGCAGTTCTTC.

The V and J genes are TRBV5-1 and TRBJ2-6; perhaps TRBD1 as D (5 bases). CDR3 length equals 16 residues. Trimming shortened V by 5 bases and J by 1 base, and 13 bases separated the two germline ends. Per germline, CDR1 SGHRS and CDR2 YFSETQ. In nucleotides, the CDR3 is TGCGCCAGCAGAACAGGCAGAGAGTCTGGGGCCAACGTCCTGACTTTC. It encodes CASRTGRESGANVLTF.

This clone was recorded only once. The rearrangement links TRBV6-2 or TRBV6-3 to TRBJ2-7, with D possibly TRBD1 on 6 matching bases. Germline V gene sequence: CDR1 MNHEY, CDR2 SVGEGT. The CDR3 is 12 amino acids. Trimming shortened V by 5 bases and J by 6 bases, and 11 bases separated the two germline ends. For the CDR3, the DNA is TGTGCCAGCAGTCCACAGGGATCCGAGCAGTACTTC. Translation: CASSPQGSEQYF.

The CDR3 loop is CASSQPPDRTTEAFF. The CDR3 nucleotides are TGTGCCAGCAGCCAACCGCCGGACAGAACAACTGAAGCTTTCTTT. The V gene is TRBV4-2, the J gene TRBJ1-1; D might be TRBD1 (6 bases). The V end was cut by 2 bases, the J end by 5 bases, with 15 bases between. Germline V gene sequence: CDR1 LGHNA, CDR2 YNFKEQ. The CDR3 consists of 15 residues.

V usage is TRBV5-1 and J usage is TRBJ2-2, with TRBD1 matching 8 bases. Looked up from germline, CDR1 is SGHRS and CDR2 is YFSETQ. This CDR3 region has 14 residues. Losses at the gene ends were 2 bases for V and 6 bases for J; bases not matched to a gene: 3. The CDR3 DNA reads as TGCGCCAGCAGCTTTAACAGGGGGGCCGGGGAGCTGTTTTTT. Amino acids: CASSFNRGAGELFF.

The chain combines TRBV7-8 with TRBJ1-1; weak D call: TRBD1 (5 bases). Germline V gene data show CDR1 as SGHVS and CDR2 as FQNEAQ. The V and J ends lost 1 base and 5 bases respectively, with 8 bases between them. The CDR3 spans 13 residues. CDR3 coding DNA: TGTGCCAGCAGCTTAGATCGGGGGACTGAAGCTTTCTTT. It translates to CASSLDRGTEAFF.

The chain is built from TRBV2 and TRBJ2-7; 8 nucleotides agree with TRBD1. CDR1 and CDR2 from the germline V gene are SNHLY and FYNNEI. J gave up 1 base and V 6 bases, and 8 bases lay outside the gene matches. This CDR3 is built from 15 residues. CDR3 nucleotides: TGTGCCAGCAGAACACGACAGGGGAAGTCCTACGAGCAGTACTTC. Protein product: CASRTRQGKSYEQYF.

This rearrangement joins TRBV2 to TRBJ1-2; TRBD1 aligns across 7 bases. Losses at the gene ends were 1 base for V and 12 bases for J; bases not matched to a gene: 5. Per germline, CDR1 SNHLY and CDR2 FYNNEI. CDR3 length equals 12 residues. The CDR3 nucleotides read TGTGCCAGCAGTGAAGGTTGGACAGGACACACCTTC. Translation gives CASSEGWTGHTF.

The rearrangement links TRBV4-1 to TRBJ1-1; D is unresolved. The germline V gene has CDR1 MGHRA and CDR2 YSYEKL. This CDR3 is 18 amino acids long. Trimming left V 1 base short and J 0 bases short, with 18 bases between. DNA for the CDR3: TGCGCCAGCAGCCAAGGGCCCCTGGGCAGAAGAATGAACACTGAAGCTTTCTTT. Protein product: CASSQGPLGRRMNTEAFF.

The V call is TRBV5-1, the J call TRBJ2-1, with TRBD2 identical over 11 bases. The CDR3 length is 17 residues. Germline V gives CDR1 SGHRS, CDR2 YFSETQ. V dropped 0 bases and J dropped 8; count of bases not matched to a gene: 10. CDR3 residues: CASSLGVAGGPWDEQFF. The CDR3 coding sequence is TGCGCCAGCAGCTTGGGGGTAGCGGGAGGGCCATGGGATGAGCAGTTCTTC.

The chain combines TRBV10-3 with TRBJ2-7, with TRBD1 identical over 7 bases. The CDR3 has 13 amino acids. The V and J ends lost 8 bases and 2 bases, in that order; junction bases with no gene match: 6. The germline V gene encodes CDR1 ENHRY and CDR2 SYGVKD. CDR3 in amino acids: CAISGTDTYEQYF. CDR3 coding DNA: TGTGCCATCTCTGGGACAGATACCTACGAGCAGTACTTC.